These 4 T cell receptor beta chains were all obtained from the same sample, sequenced in a study of CD8 T cells in Susac syndrome. RNA, at about 0.5 to 1 ug, was reverse transcribed with random hexamers. TCRdb re-derived calls from the immunoSEQ multiplex PCR reads in MiXCR, one entry per CDR3 protein. The table includes 250,000 to 350,000 distinct CDR3 sequences, around 84% detected once. The sequenced sample was CD8+ T cells from PBMCs. The origin of the receptors is a human donor with multiple sclerosis.

This clonotype has more than one count but fewer than ten. V is TRBV30 and J is TRBJ2-7; no definite D call. This CDR3 region has 12 residues. Trimming removed 0 bases at V and 4 bases at J, with 7 bases between. Per germline, CDR1 GTSNPN and CDR2 SVGIG (reference sequence). The CDR3 region has the DNA TGTGCCTGGAGTGTAAATCTTTACGAGCAGTACTTC. Residues: CAWSVNLYEQYF.

Note on this clonotype: The junction shows a germline mismatch at one end, possibly a read error. The rearrangement joins TRBV7-9 to TRBJ1-3; 8 bases align to TRBD1. Germline values: CDR1 SEHNR, CDR2 FQNEAQ (reference sequence). CDR3 length: 16 residues. CDR3 loop: CASSSTGDNSENTIYF. Written as DNA, the CDR3 is TGTGCCAGCAGCTCGACAGGGGACAACTCTGAAAACACCATATATTTT. Drawing the rest from reference TRBV7-9 and TRBJ1-3, the complete variable domain is DTGVSQNPRHKITKRGQNVTFRCDPISEHNRLYWYRQTLGQGPEFLTYFQNEAQLEKSRLLSDRFSAERPKGSFSTLEIQRTEQGDSAMYLCASSSTGDNSENTIYFGEGSWLTVV.

The chain couples TRBV5-5 to TRBJ1-1, with D perhaps TRBD1 (5 bases). The CDR3 runs 14 residues. CDR1 is SGHKS, CDR2 YYEKEE, per germline (reference sequence). V dropped 3 bases and J dropped 1 base, with 10 bases sitting between them. CDR3 coding DNA: TGTGCCAGCAGCTCGGACACTTCGAACACTGAAGCTTTCTTT. This gives the protein CASSSDTSNTEAFF.

The chain links TRBV28 to TRBJ1-1; the D gene is possibly TRBD1 (6 bases). Germline loops: CDR1 MDHEN, CDR2 SYDVKM. CDR3 size: 15 residues. V was trimmed by 3 bases and J by 4 bases, leaving 15 bases between them. CDR3 nucleotides: TGTGCCAGCAGTTTCTTCCAGGGGCGAGTCACTGAAGCTTTCTTT. Encoded protein: CASSFFQGRVTEAFF.